This TCR beta chain is drawn from a study of T cell responses to AZD1222 COVID-19 vaccine. General study findings and limits: Reports indicate that nearly half of spike-specific TCRs are directed at unmutated variant regions.

Comments on this clone: Antigen: not known.

The CDR3 length is 16 residues. Per the germline V gene, CDR1 is SEHNR and CDR2 is FQNEAQ (reference sequence). Trimming left V 0 bases short and J 2 bases short, with 13 bases between. This table comes from immunoSEQ multiplex PCR, and its TCRdb copy is limited to in-frame clones, with some not included. The table lists about 140,000 clones. The origin of this receptor is an adult in good health. The V call is TRBV7-9, the J call TRBJ1-2; the D gene is possibly TRBD1 (5 bases). Material: peripheral blood. Written as DNA, the CDR3 is TGTGCCAGCAGCTTAGCGGGGGGTGCGACCAACTATGGCTACACCTTC. The encoded protein is CASSLAGGATNYGYTF.